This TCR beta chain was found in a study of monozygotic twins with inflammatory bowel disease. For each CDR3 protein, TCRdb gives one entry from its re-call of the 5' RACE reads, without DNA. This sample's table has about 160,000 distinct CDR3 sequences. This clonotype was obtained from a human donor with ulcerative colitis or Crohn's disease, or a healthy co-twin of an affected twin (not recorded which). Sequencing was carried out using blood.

The CDR3 is CASSLGNMNTEAFF. The genes are TRBV7-9 and TRBJ1-1. CDR1 and CDR2 (germline): SEHNR, FQNEAQ (reference sequence). This CDR3 has 14 residues.